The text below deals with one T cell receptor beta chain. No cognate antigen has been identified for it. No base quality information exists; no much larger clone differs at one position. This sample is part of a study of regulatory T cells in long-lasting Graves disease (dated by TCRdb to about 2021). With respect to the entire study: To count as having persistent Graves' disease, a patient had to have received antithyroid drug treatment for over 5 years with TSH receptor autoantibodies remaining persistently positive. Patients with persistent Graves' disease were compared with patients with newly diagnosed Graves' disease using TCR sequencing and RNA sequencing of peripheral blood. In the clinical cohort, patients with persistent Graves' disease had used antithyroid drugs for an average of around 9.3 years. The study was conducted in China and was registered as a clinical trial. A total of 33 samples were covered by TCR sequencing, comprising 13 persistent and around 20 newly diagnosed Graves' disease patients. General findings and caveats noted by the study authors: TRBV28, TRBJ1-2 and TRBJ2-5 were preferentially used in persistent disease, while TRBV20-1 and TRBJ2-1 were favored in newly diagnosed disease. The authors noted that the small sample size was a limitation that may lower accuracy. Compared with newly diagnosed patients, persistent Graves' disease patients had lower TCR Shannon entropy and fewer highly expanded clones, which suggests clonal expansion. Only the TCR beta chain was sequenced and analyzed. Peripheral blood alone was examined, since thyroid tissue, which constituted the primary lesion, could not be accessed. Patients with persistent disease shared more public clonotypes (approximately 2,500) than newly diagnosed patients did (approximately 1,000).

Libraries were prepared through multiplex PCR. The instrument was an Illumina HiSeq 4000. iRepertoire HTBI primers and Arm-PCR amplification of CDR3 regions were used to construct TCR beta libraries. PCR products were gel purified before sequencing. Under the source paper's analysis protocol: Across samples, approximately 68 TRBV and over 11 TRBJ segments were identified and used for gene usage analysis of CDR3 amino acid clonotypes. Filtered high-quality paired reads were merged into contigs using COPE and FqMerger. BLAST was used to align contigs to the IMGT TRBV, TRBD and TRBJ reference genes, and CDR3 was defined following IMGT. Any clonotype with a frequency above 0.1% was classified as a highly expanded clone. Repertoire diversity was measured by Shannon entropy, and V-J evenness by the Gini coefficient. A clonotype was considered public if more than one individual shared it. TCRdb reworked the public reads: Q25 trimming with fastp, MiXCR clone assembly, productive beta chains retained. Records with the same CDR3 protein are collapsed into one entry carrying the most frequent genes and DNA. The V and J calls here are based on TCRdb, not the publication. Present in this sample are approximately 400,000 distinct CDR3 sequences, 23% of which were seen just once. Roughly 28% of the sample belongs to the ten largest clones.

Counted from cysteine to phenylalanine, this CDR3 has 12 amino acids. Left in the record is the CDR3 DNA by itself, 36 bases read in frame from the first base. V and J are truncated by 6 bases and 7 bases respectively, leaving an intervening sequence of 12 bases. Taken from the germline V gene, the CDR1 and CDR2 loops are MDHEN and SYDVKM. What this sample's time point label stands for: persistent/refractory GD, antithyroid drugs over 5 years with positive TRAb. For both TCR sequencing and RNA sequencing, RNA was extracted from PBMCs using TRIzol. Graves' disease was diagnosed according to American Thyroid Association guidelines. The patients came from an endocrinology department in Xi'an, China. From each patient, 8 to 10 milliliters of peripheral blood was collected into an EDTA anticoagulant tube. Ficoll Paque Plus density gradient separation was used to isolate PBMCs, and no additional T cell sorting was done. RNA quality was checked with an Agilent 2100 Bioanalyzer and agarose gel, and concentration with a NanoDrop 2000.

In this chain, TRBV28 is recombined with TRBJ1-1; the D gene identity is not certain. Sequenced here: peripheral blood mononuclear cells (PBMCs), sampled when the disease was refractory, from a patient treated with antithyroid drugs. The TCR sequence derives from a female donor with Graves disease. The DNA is TGTGCCAGCAGCCGACCACTAGGTGAAGCTTTCTTT. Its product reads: CASSRPLGEAFF.